This T cell receptor beta chain was captured in a study of OX40 agonist ivuxolimab in advanced cancers. Whole-study context: While on treatment, patients had intravenous ivuxolimab at 0.01 to 10 mg/kg every 2 weeks. Partial responses were achieved by three patients, of whom one had hepatocellular carcinoma and two had cutaneous melanoma. Study results and limitations: Several nonresponders also turned out to have low normalized T-cell clonal expansion.

In germline, CDR1 is LNHDA, CDR2 SQIVND (reference sequence). The CDR3 is made up of 13 amino acids. V gave up 6 bases and J gave up 6 bases, with 11 bases separating them. About this clone itself: Its antigen is not identified.

Sequenced by immunoSEQ multiplex PCR; TCRdb stores in-frame clones only, minus some. This sample has approximately 52,000 clones, with roughly 80% found just once. This receptor was taken from an adult with an advanced solid tumor such as melanoma, head and neck, liver or kidney cancer. This specimen consisted of CD4+ or CD8+ T cells sorted from blood, obtained in a trial of the OX40 agonist ivuxolimab. J is TRBJ2-2 and V is TRBV19; D gene unclear. This CDR3 reads CASSEHVAGELFF. CDR3 nucleotides: TGTGCCAGTAGCGAGCACGTGGCCGGGGAGCTGTTTTTT. Drawing the rest from reference TRBV19 and TRBJ2-2, the complete variable domain is DGGITQSPKYLFRKEGQNVTLSCEQNLNHDAMYWYRQDPGQGLRLIYYSQIVNDFQKGDIAEGYSVSREKKESFPLTVTSAQKNPTAFYLCASSEHVAGELFFGEGSRLTVL.